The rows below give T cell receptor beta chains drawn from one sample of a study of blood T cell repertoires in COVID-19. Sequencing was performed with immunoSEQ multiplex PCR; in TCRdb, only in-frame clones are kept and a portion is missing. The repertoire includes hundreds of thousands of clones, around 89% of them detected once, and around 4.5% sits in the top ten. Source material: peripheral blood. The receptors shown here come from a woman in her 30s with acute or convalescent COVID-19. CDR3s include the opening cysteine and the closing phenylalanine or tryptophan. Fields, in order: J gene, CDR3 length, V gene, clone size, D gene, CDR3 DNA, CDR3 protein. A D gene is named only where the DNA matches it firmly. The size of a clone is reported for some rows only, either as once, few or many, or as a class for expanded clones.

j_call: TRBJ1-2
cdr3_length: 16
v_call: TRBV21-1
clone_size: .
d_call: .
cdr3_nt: TGTGCCAGCAGCAATCCCCCGCGGGGAGAGTACTATGGCTACACCTTC
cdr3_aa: CASSNPPRGEYYGYTF

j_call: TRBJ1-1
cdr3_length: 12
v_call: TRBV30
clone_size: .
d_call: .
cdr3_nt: TGTGCCTGGAGAAAGAGGGTCACTGAAGCTTTCTTT
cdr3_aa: CAWRKRVTEAFF

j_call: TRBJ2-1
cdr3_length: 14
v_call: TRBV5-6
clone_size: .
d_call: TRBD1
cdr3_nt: TGTGCCAGCAGCTTGGTGACAGGGGATAATGAGCAGTTCTTC
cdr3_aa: CASSLVTGDNEQFF

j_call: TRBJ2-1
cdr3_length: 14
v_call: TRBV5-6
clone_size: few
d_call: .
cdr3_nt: TGTGCCAGCACCCGTTCTAGCTCCTACAATGAGCAGTTCTTC
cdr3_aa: CASTRSSSYNEQFF

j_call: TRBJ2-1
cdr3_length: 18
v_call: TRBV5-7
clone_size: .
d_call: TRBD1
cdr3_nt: TGTGCCAGCAGCACTCCGGGACAGGGAGATCTAATTGGTAATGAGCAGTTCTTC
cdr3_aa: CASSTPGQGDLIGNEQFF

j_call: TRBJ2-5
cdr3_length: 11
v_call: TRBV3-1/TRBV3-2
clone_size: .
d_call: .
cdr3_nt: TGTGCCAGGATGAAAACAGGGCTTATGAACTTC
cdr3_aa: CARMKTGLMNF

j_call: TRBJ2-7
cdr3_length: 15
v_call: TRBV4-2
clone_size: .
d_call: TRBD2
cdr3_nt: TGTGCCAGCAGCCAAGCCCCGGGACTAGCTTACGAGCAGTACTTC
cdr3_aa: CASSQAPGLAYEQYF

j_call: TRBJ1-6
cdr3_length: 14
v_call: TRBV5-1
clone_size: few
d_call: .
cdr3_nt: TGCGCCAGCAGCTTAGACAGTTCCCATTCACCCCTCCACTTT
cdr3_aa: CASSLDSSHSPLHF

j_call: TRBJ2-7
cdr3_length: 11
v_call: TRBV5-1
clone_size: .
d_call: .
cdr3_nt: TGCGCCAGCAGCTACAACTACGAGCAGTACTTC
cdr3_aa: CASSYNYEQYF

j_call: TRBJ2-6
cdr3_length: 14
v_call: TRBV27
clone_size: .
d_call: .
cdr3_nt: TGTGCCAGCAGTGCGGGCTCTGGGGCCAACGTCCTGACTTTC
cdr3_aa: CASSAGSGANVLTF

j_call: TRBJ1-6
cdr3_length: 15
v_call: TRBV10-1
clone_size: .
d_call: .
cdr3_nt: TGCGCCAGCAGTGAGGACCGCGCGGGGAATTCACCCCTCCACTTT
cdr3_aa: CASSEDRAGNSPLHF

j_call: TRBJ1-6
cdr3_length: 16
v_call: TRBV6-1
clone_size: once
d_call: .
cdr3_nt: TGTGCCAGCAGTGGGGAGGGTCCGTCCTATAATTCACCCCTCCACTTT
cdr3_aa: CASSGEGPSYNSPLHF

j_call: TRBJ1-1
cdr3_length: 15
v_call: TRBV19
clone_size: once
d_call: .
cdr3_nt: TGTGCCAGTCACGGTCCGGGATTTATGAACACTGAAGCTTTCTTT
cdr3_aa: CASHGPGFMNTEAFF

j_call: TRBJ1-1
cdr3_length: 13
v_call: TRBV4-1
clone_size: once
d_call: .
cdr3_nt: TGCGCCAGCAGCCAGGTAGAGAACACTGAAGCTTTCTTT
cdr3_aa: CASSQVENTEAFF

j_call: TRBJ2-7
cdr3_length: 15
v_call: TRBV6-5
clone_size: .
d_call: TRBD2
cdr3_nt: TGTGCCAGCAGGCAACTAGCGGGGGGCCCCTACGAGCAGTACTTC
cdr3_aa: CASRQLAGGPYEQYF

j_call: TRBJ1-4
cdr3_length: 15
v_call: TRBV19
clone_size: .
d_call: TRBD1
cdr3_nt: TGTGCCAGTAAGAGGACAGGGCCTTCCAATGAAAAACTGTTTTTT
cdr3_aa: CASKRTGPSNEKLFF

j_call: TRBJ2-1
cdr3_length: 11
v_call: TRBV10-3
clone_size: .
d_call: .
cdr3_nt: TGTGCCATCAGTGATCGGGGTGAGCAGTTCTTC
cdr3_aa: CAISDRGEQFF

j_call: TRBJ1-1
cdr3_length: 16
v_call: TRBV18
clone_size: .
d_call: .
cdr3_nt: TGTGCCAGCTCACCTTATCAGGGCGGCATGAACACTGAAGCTTTCTTT
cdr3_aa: CASSPYQGGMNTEAFF

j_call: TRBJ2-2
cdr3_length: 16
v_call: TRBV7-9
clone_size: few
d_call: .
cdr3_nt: TGTGCCAGCAGCTCCAGGGGGGCCGCGAACACCGGGGAGCTGTTTTTT
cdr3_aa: CASSSRGAANTGELFF

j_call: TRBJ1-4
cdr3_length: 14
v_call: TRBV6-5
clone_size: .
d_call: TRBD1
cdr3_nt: TGTGCCAGCAGTAAGACAGGGACTAATGAAAAACTGTTTTTT
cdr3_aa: CASSKTGTNEKLFF

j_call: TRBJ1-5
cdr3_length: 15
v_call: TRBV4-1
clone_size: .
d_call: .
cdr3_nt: TGCGCCAGCAGCCAAGATCGGGGGGCGCGGCAGCCCCAGCATTTT
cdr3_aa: CASSQDRGARQPQHF

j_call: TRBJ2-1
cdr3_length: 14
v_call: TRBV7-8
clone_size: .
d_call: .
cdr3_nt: TGTGCCAGCAGCTTCAGCGACTCCTACAATGAGCAGTTCTTC
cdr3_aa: CASSFSDSYNEQFF

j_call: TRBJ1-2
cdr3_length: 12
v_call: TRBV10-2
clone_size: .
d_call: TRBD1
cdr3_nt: TGCGCCAGCAGTGGGGGACAGGGATCGGCCGCCTTC
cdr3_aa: CASSGGQGSAAF

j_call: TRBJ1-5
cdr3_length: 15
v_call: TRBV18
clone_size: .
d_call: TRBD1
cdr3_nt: TGCGCCAGCTCAGCAATCGGGACAGGGGAACAGCCCCAGCATTTT
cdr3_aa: CASSAIGTGEQPQHF

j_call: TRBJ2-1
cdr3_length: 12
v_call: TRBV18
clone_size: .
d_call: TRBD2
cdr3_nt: TGTGCCAGCTCCTCGGGGGGGATTGAGCAGTTCTTC
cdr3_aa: CASSSGGIEQFF

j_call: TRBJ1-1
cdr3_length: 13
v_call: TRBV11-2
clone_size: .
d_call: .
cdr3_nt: TGTGCCAGCAGCTCGCAGGGTCCGACTGAAGCTTTCTTT
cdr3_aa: CASSSQGPTEAFF

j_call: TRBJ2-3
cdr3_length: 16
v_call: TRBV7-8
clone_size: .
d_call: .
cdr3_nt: TGTGCCAGCAGGAATAGACCGACTATTAGCACAGATACGCAGTATTTT
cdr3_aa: CASRNRPTISTDTQYF

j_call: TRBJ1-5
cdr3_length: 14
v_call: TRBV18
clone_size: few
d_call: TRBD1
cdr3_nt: TGTGCCAGCTCAGTTGACAGGGGGCCGGGGCCCCAGCATTTT
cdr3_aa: CASSVDRGPGPQHF

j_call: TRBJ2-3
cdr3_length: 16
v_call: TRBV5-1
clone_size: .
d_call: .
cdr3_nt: TGCGCCAGCAGCTATATAGCGGTTCCGGGCACAGATACGCAGTATTTT
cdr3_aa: CASSYIAVPGTDTQYF

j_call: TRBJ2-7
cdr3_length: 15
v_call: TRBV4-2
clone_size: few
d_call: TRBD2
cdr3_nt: TGTGCCAGCAGCCAGGGACTAGCGTCATCCTACGAGCAGTACTTC
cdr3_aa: CASSQGLASSYEQYF